This T cell receptor (beta chain) was captured in a study of blood T cell repertoires in COVID-19. Clinical history as reported by participants underpinned cohort assignment. Data came from immunoSEQ multiplex PCR; TCRdb stores just in-frame clones and leaves some out. The sample consists of under 350,000 clones, around 85% of them appearing once. This clone was picked up a small number of times. The V gene's germline CDR1 is SGHVS and CDR2 FQNEAQ. V was cut by 3 bases and J by 2 bases, with 16 bases left in between. The CDR3 is 17 residues long. This chain connects TRBV7-8 to TRBJ2-2, with D unresolved. The material sequenced was PBMCs or T cells enriched from blood (not recorded which). The sequence was obtained from a woman in her forties with acute COVID-19. DNA for the CDR3: TGTGCCAGCAGCTTTAGTCGGCTAGAAGTAAACACCGGGGAGCTGTTTTTT. Translated: CASSFSRLEVNTGELFF.